This is a list of T cell receptor beta chains from one sample in a study of T cells in Graves' hyperthyroidism and ophthalmopathy. TCRdb passed the multiplex PCR reads through MiXCR, listing each CDR3 protein once. The repertoire holds roughly 400,000 distinct CDR3 sequences, around a quarter seen once, with more than 60% in the top ten. Sequences were obtained from blood. These receptors were obtained from a man over 45 with Graves' hyperthyroidism. Both conserved end residues are part of each CDR3. A D gene is named only where the DNA matches it firmly. Expanded clones get a size class; other rows say once, few or many, or leave the size out.

>15|many|TRBV2|TRBJ2-3|.
CASSEARPKPNTQYF
TGTGCCAGCAGTGAAGCTAGGCCGAAGCCTAATACGCAGTATTTT
>18|few|TRBV20-1|TRBJ1-1|TRBD1
CSARELRETGVRGTEAFF
TGCAGTGCTAGGGAACTGCGGGAGACAGGGGTTAGGGGCACTGAAGCTTTCTTT
>14|.|TRBV6-5|TRBJ2-7|.
CASSYSRVGYEQYF
TGTGCCAGCAGTTACTCGAGGGTGGGCTACGAGCAGTACTTC
>13|many|TRBV7-8|TRBJ2-1|TRBD1
CASSQGQYNEQFF
TGTGCCAGCAGCCAGGGACAGTACAATGAGCAGTTCTTC
>10|many|TRBV6-1|TRBJ2-7|.
CASSNYKQYF
TGTGCCAGCAGTAACTACAAGCAGTACTTC
>14|few|TRBV5-6|TRBJ2-7|TRBD1
CASRITRGPYEQYF
TGTGCCAGCAGAATAACCAGGGGGCCCTACGAGCAGTACTTC
>13|.|TRBV2|TRBJ1-2|TRBD1
CASSRQGADGYTF
TGTGCCAGCTCCAGGCAGGGGGCGGATGGCTACACCTTC
>19|.|TRBV4-1|TRBJ1-3|TRBD1
CASSQERRTGAHSGNTIYF
TGCGCCAGCAGCCAAGAACGACGGACAGGGGCTCACTCTGGAAACACCATATATTTT
>12|.|TRBV10-2|TRBJ1-1|.
CASSRANTEAFF
TGCGCCAGCAGCAGGGCGAACACTGAAGCTTTCTTT
>15|few|TRBV5-5|TRBJ2-7|.
CASSLVGRGRDEQYF
TGTGCCAGCAGCTTGGTAGGGCGAGGAAGAGACGAGCAGTACTTC
>14|few|TRBV9|TRBJ2-1|.
CASSFQAYENEQFF
TGTGCCAGCTCATTTCAAGCGTACGAGAATGAGCAGTTCTTC
>16|.|TRBV2|TRBJ2-2|TRBD2
CASSARLAGVSGELFF
TGTGCCAGCAGTGCCAGACTAGCGGGAGTTAGCGGGGAGCTGTTTTTT
>11|many|TRBV18|TRBJ2-1|.
CASSPANEQFF
TGTGCCAGCTCTCCCGCTAATGAGCAGTTCTTC
>15|.|TRBV2|TRBJ2-1|.
CASSDGQGYNNEQFF
TGTGCCAGCAGTGACGGCCAGGGGTATAACAATGAGCAGTTCTTC
>13|.|TRBV20-1|TRBJ1-2|.
CSAPGTLTGGYTF
TGCAGTGCACCCGGGACCCTCACGGGAGGCTACACCTTC
>16|few|TRBV18|TRBJ2-1|TRBD2
CASSPLFASGYNEQFF
TGTGCCAGCTCACCATTATTCGCTAGCGGCTACAATGAGCAGTTCTTC
>17|.|TRBV7-9|TRBJ2-7|.
CASSSISGTKNSYEQYF
TGTGCCAGCAGCTCCATTTCCGGGACGAAGAACTCCTACGAGCAGTACTTC
>14|few|TRBV9|TRBJ2-7|TRBD2
CASTPGTSKSEQYF
TGTGCCAGCACCCCCGGGACTAGTAAATCCGAGCAGTACTTC
>17|.|TRBV28|TRBJ1-6|.
CASSSLPDRAYNSPLHF
TGTGCCAGCAGCAGTCTCCCCGATAGGGCCTATAATTCACCCCTCCACTTT
>12|few|TRBV10-3|TRBJ1-5|.
CAISSGEGPQHF
TGTGCCATCAGCTCCGGAGAGGGGCCCCAGCATTTT
>16|.|TRBV19|TRBJ2-4|.
CASSLDPVGAKNIQYF
TGTGCCAGTAGTCTCGACCCGGTAGGAGCCAAAAACATTCAGTACTTC
>14|many|TRBV5-1|TRBJ2-7|.
CASSAREGGVEQYF
TGCGCCAGCAGCGCGAGAGAGGGGGGGGTCGAGCAGTACTTC
>16|few|TRBV5-1|TRBJ1-3|.
CASSLSWGGSGNTIYF
TGCGCCAGCAGCTTGTCCTGGGGCGGCTCTGGAAACACCATATATTTT
>14|.|TRBV2|TRBJ1-6|TRBD1
CASSETGERSPLHF
TGTGCCAGCAGTGAAACAGGGGAACGGTCACCCCTCCACTTT
>13|.|TRBV20-1|TRBJ1-1|.
CSARGAANTEAFF
TGCAGTGCTAGGGGGGCAGCTAACACTGAAGCTTTCTTT
>18|.|TRBV7-2|TRBJ2-7|TRBD2
CASSLLGGVLAGANEQYF
TGTGCCAGCAGCTTACTGGGGGGGGTTTTGGCGGGAGCTAACGAGCAGTACTTC
>14|.|TRBV20-1|TRBJ2-7|TRBD2
CSALVTSGVYEQYF
TGCAGTGCACTCGTGACTAGCGGGGTCTACGAGCAGTACTTC
>14|many|TRBV11-1|TRBJ2-7|TRBD2
CASSLAGGLYEQYF
TGTGCCAGCAGTCTAGCGGGAGGCCTTTACGAGCAGTACTTC
>14|few|TRBV5-1|TRBJ2-1|.
CASSGDNSYNEQFF
TGCGCCAGCAGCGGGGACAACTCCTACAATGAGCAGTTCTTC
>13|few|TRBV7-3|TRBJ2-3|.
CASSFQNTDTQYF
TGTGCCAGCAGCTTCCAGAACACAGATACGCAGTATTTT
>15|.|TRBV27|TRBJ2-7|.
CASRRQGMSSYEQYF
TGTGCCAGCAGGCGGCAGGGTATGAGCTCCTACGAGCAGTACTTC
>13|few|TRBV6-2/TRBV6-3|TRBJ2-2|.
CASKWTVTGELFF
TGTGCCAGCAAATGGACAGTCACCGGGGAGCTGTTTTTT
>13|.|TRBV20-1|TRBJ2-7|.
CSARTTRGYEQYF
TGCAGTGCTAGAACCACGAGAGGCTACGAGCAGTACTTC
>15|.|TRBV3-1|TRBJ2-1|.
CASSWGGGSGDEQFF
TGTGCCAGCAGCTGGGGGGGCGGGAGCGGGGATGAGCAGTTCTTC
>13|few|TRBV29-1|TRBJ2-1|.
CSVKSDSYNEQFF
TGCAGCGTAAAAAGTGACTCCTACAATGAGCAGTTCTTC
>14|few|TRBV3-1|TRBJ2-7|TRBD2
CASSQGGTSGEQYF
TGTGCCAGCAGCCAAGGGGGGACTAGCGGCGAGCAGTACTTC
>18|many|TRBV11-2|TRBJ2-1|TRBD2
CASSERSMTIAGHNEQFF
TGTGCCAGCAGCGAACGCTCCATGACTATAGCGGGACACAATGAGCAGTTCTTC
>15|many|TRBV28|TRBJ2-1|TRBD2
CASGRSGLAGLEQFF
TGTGCCAGCGGCCGCTCAGGGCTAGCGGGACTTGAGCAGTTCTTC
>15|many|TRBV20-1|TRBJ2-7|.
CSARDFGAPSYEQYF
TGCAGTGCTAGAGATTTCGGGGCACCATCCTACGAGCAGTACTTC
>14|many|TRBV11-2|TRBJ2-7|TRBD1
CASSPQTGGDEQYF
TGTGCCAGCAGCCCGCAGACAGGGGGTGACGAGCAGTACTTC
>14|many|TRBV5-1|TRBJ2-1|.
CASSSEPGNNEQFF
TGCGCCAGCAGCTCTGAACCCGGGAACAATGAGCAGTTCTTC
>13|.|TRBV6-1|TRBJ1-1|.
CASSEYDGRGAFF
TGTGCCAGCAGTGAATATGATGGCCGTGGGGCTTTCTTT
>15|few|TRBV29-1|TRBJ1-5|TRBD1
CSVEEDRAYNQPQHF
TGCAGCGTTGAGGAGGACAGGGCTTACAATCAGCCCCAGCATTTT
>12|few|TRBV28|TRBJ1-2|.
CASSERFYGYTF
TGTGCCAGCAGTGAGCGGTTCTATGGCTACACCTTC
>11|many|TRBV11-3|TRBJ1-1|.
CASSLQGGAFF
TGTGCCAGCAGCTTACAGGGAGGAGCTTTCTTT
>15|.|TRBV5-1|TRBJ2-1|TRBD1
CASSSRQGTIHEQFF
TGCGCCAGCAGCTCCCGACAGGGAACGATCCATGAGCAGTTCTTC
>15|once|TRBV24-1|TRBJ2-1|.
CATSDLGRGRNEQFF
TGTGCCACCAGTGATTTGGGTCGGGGTCGCAATGAGCAGTTCTTC
>18|.|TRBV28|TRBJ2-3|TRBD2
CASILTSGRAPYTDTQYF
TGTGCCAGCATCCTGACTAGCGGGAGGGCCCCCTACACAGATACGCAGTATTTT
>15|.|TRBV12-3/TRBV12-4|TRBJ2-7|.
CASSLRTTPDYEQYF
TGTGCCAGCAGTCTCCGGACTACTCCGGACTACGAGCAGTACTTC
>13|few|TRBV6-1|TRBJ1-2|.
CASSPGGGYGYTF
TGTGCCAGCAGCCCCGGGGGCGGCTATGGCTACACCTTC
>14|.|TRBV27|TRBJ1-4|TRBD1
CASRADRENEKLFF
TGTGCCAGCAGGGCGGACAGGGAGAATGAAAAACTGTTTTTT
>16|.|TRBV20-1|TRBJ2-1|TRBD2
CSARALTSEAYNEQFF
TGCAGTGCTAGAGCCCTGACTAGCGAGGCCTACAATGAGCAGTTCTTC
>16|.|TRBV29-1|TRBJ2-2|.
CSVEDPWTANTGELFF
TGCAGCGTTGAAGATCCATGGACAGCTAACACCGGGGAGCTGTTTTTT
>15|.|TRBV4-1|TRBJ2-4|.
CASSQDFQGWDIQYF
TGCGCCAGCAGCCAAGACTTTCAGGGGTGGGACATTCAGTACTTC
>13|few|TRBV30|TRBJ2-3|TRBD1
CAWGQGVTDTQYF
TGTGCCTGGGGACAGGGGGTGACAGATACGCAGTATTTT
>14|.|TRBV14|TRBJ1-2|.
CASSQVRAQSGYTF
TGTGCCAGCAGCCAAGTCCGGGCGCAGAGTGGCTACACCTTC
>14|once|TRBV9|TRBJ1-5|.
CASSPTETNQPQHF
TGTGCCAGCAGCCCTACAGAGACCAATCAGCCCCAGCATTTT
>14|.|TRBV6-5|TRBJ1-5|.
CASSYVGRDQPQHF
TGTGCCAGCAGTTACGTGGGGCGGGATCAGCCCCAGCATTTT